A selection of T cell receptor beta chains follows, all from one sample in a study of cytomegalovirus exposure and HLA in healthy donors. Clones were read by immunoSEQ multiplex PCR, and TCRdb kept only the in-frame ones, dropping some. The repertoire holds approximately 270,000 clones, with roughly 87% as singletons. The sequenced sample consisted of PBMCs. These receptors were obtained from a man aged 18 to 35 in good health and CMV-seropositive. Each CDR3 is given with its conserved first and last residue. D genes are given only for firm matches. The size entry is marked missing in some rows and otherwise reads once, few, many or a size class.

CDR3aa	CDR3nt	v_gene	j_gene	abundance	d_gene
CAWNPGGGHNEQFF	TGTGCCTGGAACCCCGGAGGAGGCCACAATGAGCAGTTCTTC	TRBV30	TRBJ2-1	-	-
CAWMRPGTAGHEQYF	TGTGCCTGGATGCGGCCCGGGACGGCGGGACACGAGCAGTACTTC	TRBV30	TRBJ2-7	-	-
CASSLGTAVGYTF	TGCGCCAGCAGCTTGGGGACAGCCGTGGGCTACACCTTC	TRBV5-1	TRBJ1-2	-	-
CASSFGTAQETQYF	TGCGCCAGCAGCTTCGGGACAGCCCAAGAGACCCAGTACTTC	TRBV5-1	TRBJ2-5	-	TRBD1
CASSFGDGELFF	TGTGCCAGCAGTTTTGGAGACGGGGAGCTGTTTTTT	TRBV27	TRBJ2-2	-	-
CASSFGGFGYTF	TGTGCCAGCAGTTTCGGGGGCTTTGGCTACACCTTC	TRBV6-5	TRBJ1-2	once	-
CASISDRASGYTF	TGTGCCAGCATCTCCGATCGGGCCAGTGGCTACACCTTC	TRBV11-3	TRBJ1-2	-	-
CARGGPPQHF	TGTGCCAGGGGGGGACCGCCCCAGCATTTT	TRBV11-3	TRBJ1-5	-	-
CASGPGQFYGYTF	TGTGCCAGCGGTCCCGGACAGTTCTATGGCTACACCTTC	TRBV27	TRBJ1-2	-	-
CASSPAGTSGRETQYF	TGCGCCAGCAGCCCGGCCGGGACTAGCGGGCGGGAGACCCAGTACTTC	TRBV5-1	TRBJ2-5	-	TRBD2
CVSLRASSTDTQYF	TGTGTCTCCCTAAGGGCTAGCAGCACAGATACGCAGTATTTT	TRBV2	TRBJ2-3	-	-
CASSPDWGNEAFF	TGTGCCAGCTCACCGGATTGGGGAAATGAAGCTTTCTTT	TRBV18	TRBJ1-1	-	-
CATSRETQVYNEQFF	TGTGCCACCAGCAGAGAAACACAGGTGTACAATGAGCAGTTCTTC	TRBV15	TRBJ2-1	-	-
CTSSQVPADPQETQYF	TGCACCAGCAGCCAAGTCCCAGCGGACCCCCAAGAGACCCAGTACTTC	TRBV1	TRBJ2-5	-	-
CASSQHTDTQYF	TGTGCCAGCAGCCAACACACAGATACGCAGTATTTT	TRBV5-4	TRBJ2-3	-	-
CASSLGGGASSYEQYF	TGTGCCAGCAGTTTAGGGGGGGGCGCAAGCTCCTACGAGCAGTACTTC	TRBV28	TRBJ2-7	-	-
CASSLISGGEQFF	TGCGCCAGCAGCCTGATAAGTGGGGGTGAGCAGTTCTTC	TRBV5-1	TRBJ2-1	-	-
CASSAGLAGSTDTQYF	TGTGCCAGCAGCGCCGGACTAGCGGGAAGCACAGATACGCAGTATTTT	TRBV5-4	TRBJ2-3	many	TRBD2
CASSLQGSSYNEQFF	TGTGCCAGCAGTTTACAGGGGAGCTCCTACAATGAGCAGTTCTTC	TRBV6-6	TRBJ2-1	-	TRBD1
CASKEGNQPQHF	TGTGCCAGCAAGGAGGGCAATCAGCCCCAGCATTTT	TRBV6-6	TRBJ1-5	few	-
CASSATPSGTGINGYTF	TGTGCCAGCAGCGCGACTCCCTCGGGGACAGGGATAAATGGCTACACCTTC	TRBV9	TRBJ1-2	-	TRBD1
CASSDGQGATGELFF	TGTGCCAGCAGTGACGGACAGGGGGCCACCGGGGAGCTGTTTTTT	TRBV6-4	TRBJ2-2	-	TRBD1
CASLGGETQYF	TGTGCCTCCCTCGGGGGGGAGACCCAGTACTTC	TRBV10-3	TRBJ2-5	-	TRBD2
CASSDRGANYGYTF	TGTGCCAGCAGCGACAGGGGAGCTAACTATGGCTACACCTTC	TRBV7-2	TRBJ1-2	-	TRBD1
CASSRTGVYGYTF	TGTGCCAGCAGTAGAACAGGAGTGTATGGCTACACCTTC	TRBV6-1	TRBJ1-2	once	-
CASSPSGSRTDTQYF	TGTGCCAGCAGCCCTAGCGGGAGTAGGACAGATACGCAGTATTTT	TRBV11-3	TRBJ2-3	-	TRBD2
CASSLSSGNYEQYF	TGCGCCAGCAGCTTGTCTAGCGGGAACTACGAGCAGTACTTC	TRBV5-1	TRBJ2-7	-	TRBD2
CAISDPARDASNYGYTF	TGTGCCATCAGTGACCCGGCACGGGACGCTTCTAACTATGGCTACACCTTC	TRBV10-3	TRBJ1-2	-	-
CASSGDGIGANEQFF	TGTGCCAGCAGCGGAGACGGGATAGGAGCCAATGAGCAGTTCTTC	TRBV11-2	TRBJ2-1	-	-
CASALNSGNTIYF	TGTGCCAGCGCCCTGAACTCTGGAAACACCATATATTTT	TRBV7-6	TRBJ1-3	-	-
CSVDTQEDGYTF	TGCAGCGTTGACACCCAGGAGGATGGCTACACCTTC	TRBV29-1	TRBJ1-2	few	-
CASSPSPGAYEQYF	TGTGCCAGCAGCCCGTCTCCAGGAGCCTACGAGCAGTACTTC	TRBV7-2	TRBJ2-7	once	-
CASTPFQGYGYTF	TGTGCCAGCACCCCCTTCCAGGGCTATGGCTACACCTTC	TRBV6-5	TRBJ1-2	-	-
CASSMQQGWGYTF	TGTGCCAGTAGTATGCAACAGGGTTGGGGCTACACCTTC	TRBV19	TRBJ1-2	-	-
CSARAELQLFF	TGCAGTGCTAGAGCCGAGCTCCAGCTGTTTTTT	TRBV20-1	TRBJ2-2	-	-
CASSTMWGNTEAFF	TGTGCCAGCAGTACCATGTGGGGGAACACTGAAGCTTTCTTT	TRBV27	TRBJ1-1	-	-
CASSPRTGEDTQYF	TGCGCCAGCAGCCCTAGGACAGGGGAAGATACGCAGTATTTT	TRBV5-1	TRBJ2-3	-	TRBD1
CASSVDSRRGNTIYF	TGTGCCAGCAGTGTTGACAGCAGGAGAGGAAACACCATATATTTT	TRBV6-5	TRBJ1-3	-	-
CASSSGAGWNEQYF	TGTGCCAGCAGTTCCGGGGCGGGTTGGAACGAGCAGTACTTC	TRBV27	TRBJ2-7	-	-